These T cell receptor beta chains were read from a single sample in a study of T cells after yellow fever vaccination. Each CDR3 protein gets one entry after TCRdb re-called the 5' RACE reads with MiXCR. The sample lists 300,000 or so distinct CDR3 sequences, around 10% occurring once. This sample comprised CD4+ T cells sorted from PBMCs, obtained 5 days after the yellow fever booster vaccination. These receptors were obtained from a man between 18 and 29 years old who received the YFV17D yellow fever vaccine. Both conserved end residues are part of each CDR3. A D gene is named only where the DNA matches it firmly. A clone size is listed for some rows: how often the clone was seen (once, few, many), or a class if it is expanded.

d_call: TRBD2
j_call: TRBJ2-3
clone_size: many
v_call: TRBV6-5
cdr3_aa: CASSYERGNTDTQYF
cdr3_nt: TGTGCCAGCAGTTACGAGCGGGGAAACACAGATACGCAGTATTTT

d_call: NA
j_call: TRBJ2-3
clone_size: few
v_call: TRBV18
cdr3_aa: CASSPLWDPTSPDTQYF
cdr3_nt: TGTGCCAGCTCACCACTATGGGACCCTACTTCCCCAGATACGCAGTATTTT

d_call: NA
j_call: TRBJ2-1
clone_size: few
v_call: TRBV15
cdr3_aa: CATSRGGGLEYEQFF
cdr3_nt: TGTGCCACCAGCAGAGGTGGCGGGTTGGAATACGAGCAGTTCTTC

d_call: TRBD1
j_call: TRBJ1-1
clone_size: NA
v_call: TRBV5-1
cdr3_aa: CASSPWDRTTEAFF
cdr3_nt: TGCGCCAGCAGCCCTTGGGACAGGACCACTGAAGCTTTCTTT

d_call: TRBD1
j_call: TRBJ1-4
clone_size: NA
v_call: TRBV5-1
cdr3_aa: CASSVATGANEKLFF
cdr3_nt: TGCGCCAGCAGCGTTGCGACAGGGGCTAATGAAAAACTGTTTTTT

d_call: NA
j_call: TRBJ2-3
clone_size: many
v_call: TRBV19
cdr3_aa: CASSIGRAQYF
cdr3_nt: TGTGCCAGTAGTATAGGAAGGGCGCAGTATTTT

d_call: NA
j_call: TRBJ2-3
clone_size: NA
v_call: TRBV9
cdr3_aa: CASSVNFPDTQYF
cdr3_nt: TGTGCCAGCAGCGTAAATTTTCCAGATACGCAGTATTTT

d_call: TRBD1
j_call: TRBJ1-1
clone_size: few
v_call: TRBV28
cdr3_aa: CAGLTGGNTEAFF
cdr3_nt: TGTGCCGGACTGACAGGGGGGAACACTGAAGCTTTCTTT

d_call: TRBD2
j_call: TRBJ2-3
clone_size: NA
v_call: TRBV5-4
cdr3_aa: CASSWGLAGGFTDTQYF
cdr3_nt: TGTGCCAGCAGCTGGGGACTAGCGGGGGGATTCACAGATACGCAGTATTTT

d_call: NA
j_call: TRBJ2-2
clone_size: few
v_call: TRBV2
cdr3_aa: CASSGDGGELFF
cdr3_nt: TGTGCCAGCAGTGGGGATGGCGGGGAGCTGTTTTTT

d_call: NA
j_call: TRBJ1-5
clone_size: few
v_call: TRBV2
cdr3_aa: CASGTGAWNQPQHF
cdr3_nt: TGTGCCAGCGGAACAGGAGCCTGGAATCAGCCCCAGCATTTT

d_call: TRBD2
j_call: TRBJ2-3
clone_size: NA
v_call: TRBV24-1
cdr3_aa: CATSDLGARGGQEDTQYF
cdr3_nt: TGTGCCACCAGTGATTTAGGGGCTCGGGGGGGCCAGGAAGATACGCAGTATTTT

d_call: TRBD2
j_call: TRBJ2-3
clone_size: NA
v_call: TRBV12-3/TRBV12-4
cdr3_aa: CASSFSASGGWDTQYF
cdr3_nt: TGTGCCAGCAGTTTCTCGGCTAGCGGGGGGTGGGATACGCAGTATTTT

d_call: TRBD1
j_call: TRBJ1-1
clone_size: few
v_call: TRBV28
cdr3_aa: CASRRPAQGRGNTEAFF
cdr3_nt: TGTGCCAGCAGGCGTCCGGCACAGGGGAGAGGGAACACTGAAGCTTTCTTT

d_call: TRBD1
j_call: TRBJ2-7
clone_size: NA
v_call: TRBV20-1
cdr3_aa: CSASGQGEEQYF
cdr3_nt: TGCAGTGCTAGTGGGCAGGGGGAGGAGCAGTACTTC

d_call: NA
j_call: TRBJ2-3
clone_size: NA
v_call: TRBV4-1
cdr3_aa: CASSQILRASTGDTQYF
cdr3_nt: TGCGCCAGCAGCCAAATCCTCCGGGCCTCTACGGGAGATACGCAGTATTTT

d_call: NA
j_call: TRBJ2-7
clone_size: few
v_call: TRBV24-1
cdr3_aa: CATRGVYEQYF
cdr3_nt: TGTGCCACCAGGGGAGTCTACGAGCAGTACTTC

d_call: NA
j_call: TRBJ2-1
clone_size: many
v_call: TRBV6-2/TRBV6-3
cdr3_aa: CASLGPYNEQFF
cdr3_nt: TGTGCCAGCCTAGGACCCTACAATGAGCAGTTCTTC

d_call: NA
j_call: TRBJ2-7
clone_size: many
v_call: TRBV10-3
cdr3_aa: CAISEPPNSYEQYF
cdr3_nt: TGTGCCATCAGTGAACCCCCAAACTCTTACGAGCAGTACTTC

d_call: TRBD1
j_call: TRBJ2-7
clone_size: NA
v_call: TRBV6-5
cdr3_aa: CASGTGTSYEQYF
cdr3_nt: TGTGCCAGCGGGACAGGGACGTCATACGAGCAGTACTTC

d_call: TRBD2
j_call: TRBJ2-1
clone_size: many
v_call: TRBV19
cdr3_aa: CASSTSGGQQFF
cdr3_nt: TGTGCCAGTAGTACATCGGGGGGGCAACAGTTCTTC

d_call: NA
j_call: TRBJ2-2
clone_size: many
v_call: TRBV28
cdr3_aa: CASSSPGDLTGELFF
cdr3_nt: TGTGCCAGCAGTTCCCCAGGAGACCTCACCGGGGAGCTGTTTTTT

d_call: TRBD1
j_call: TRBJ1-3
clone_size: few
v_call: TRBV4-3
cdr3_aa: CASSQAGGASGNTIYF
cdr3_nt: TGCGCCAGCAGCCAAGCAGGGGGGGCTTCTGGAAACACCATATATTTT

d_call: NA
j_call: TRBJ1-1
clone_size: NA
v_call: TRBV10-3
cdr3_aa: CAISEYRSSTEAFF
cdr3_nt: TGTGCCATCAGTGAGTACAGGAGTAGCACTGAAGCTTTCTTT

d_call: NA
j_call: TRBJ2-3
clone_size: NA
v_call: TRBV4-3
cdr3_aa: CASSQDITRRDTQYF
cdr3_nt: TGCGCCAGCAGCCAAGATATAACTAGAAGGGATACGCAGTATTTT

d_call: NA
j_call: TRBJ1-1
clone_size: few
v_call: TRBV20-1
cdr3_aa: CSARQAGGQDTEAFF
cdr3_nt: TGCAGTGCTAGGCAAGCTGGAGGGCAGGACACTGAAGCTTTCTTT

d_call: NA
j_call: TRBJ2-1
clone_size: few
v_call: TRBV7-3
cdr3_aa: CASSLRLDDEQFF
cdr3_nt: TGTGCCAGCAGCTTACGACTAGACGATGAGCAGTTCTTC

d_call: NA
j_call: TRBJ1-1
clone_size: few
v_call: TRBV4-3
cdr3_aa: CASSQLRSQNTEAFF
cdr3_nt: TGCGCCAGCAGCCAACTCCGCAGCCAGAACACTGAAGCTTTCTTT